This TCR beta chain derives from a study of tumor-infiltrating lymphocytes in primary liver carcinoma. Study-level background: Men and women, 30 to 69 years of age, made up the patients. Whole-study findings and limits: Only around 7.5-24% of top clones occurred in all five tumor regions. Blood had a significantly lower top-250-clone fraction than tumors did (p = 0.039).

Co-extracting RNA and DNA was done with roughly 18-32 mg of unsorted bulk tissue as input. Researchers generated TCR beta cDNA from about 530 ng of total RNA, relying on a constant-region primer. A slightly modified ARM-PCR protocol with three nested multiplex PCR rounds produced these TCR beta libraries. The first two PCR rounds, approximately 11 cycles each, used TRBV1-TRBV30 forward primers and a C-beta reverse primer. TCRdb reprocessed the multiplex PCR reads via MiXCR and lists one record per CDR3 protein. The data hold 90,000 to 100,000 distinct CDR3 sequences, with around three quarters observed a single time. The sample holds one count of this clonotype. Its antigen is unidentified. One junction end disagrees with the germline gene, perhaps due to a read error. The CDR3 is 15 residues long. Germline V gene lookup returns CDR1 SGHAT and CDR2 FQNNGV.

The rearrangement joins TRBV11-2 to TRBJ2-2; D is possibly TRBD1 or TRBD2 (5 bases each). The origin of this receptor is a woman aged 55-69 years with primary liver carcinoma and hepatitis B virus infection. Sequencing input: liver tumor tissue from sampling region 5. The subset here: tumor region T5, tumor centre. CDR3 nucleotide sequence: TGTGCCAGCAGCCAAGGGGCTAGTGGCACCGGGAAGCTGTTTTTT. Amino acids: CASSQGASGTGKLFF.